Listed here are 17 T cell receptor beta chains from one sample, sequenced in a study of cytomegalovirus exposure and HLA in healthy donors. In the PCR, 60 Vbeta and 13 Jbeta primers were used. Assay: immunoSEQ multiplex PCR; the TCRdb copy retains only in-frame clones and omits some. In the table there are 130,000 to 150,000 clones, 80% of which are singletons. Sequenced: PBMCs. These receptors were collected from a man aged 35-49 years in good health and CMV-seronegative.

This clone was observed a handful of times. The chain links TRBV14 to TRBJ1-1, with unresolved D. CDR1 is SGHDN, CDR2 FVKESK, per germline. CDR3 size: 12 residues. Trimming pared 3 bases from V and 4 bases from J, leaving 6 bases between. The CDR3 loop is CASSHGFTEAFF. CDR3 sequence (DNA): TGTGCCAGCAGCCACGGGTTCACTGAAGCTTTCTTT.

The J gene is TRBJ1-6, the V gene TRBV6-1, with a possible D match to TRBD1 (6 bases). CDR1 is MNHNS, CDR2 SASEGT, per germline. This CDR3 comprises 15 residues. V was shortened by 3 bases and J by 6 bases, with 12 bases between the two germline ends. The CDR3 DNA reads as TGTGCCAGCAGTGAGGGGCGGACAGCTAATTCACCCCTCCACTTT. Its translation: CASSEGRTANSPLHF.

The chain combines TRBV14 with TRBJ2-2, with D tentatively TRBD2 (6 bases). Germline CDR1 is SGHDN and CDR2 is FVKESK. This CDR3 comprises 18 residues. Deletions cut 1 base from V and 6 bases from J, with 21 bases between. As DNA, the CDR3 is TGTGCCAGCAGCCAAGTAGGCGCGGGGCTAGTCTATCCCGGGGAGCTGTTTTTT. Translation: CASSQVGAGLVYPGELFF.

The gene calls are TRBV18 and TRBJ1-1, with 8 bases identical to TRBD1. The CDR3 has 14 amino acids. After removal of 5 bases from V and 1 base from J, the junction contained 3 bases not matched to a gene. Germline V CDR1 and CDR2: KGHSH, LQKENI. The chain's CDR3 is CASSRDRRNTEAFF. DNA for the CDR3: TGTGCCAGCTCAAGGGACAGGAGGAACACTGAAGCTTTCTTT.

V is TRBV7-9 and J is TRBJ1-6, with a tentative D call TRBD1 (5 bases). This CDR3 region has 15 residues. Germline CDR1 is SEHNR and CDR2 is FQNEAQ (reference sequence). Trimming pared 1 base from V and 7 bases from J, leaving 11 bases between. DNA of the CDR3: TGTGCCAGCAGCTTAGATTCAGGGCCGAATTCACCCCTCCACTTT. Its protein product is CASSLDSGPNSPLHF. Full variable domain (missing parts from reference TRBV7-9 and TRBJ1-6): DTGVSQNPRHKITKRGQNVTFRCDPISEHNRLYWYRQTLGQGPEFLTYFQNEAQLEKSRLLSDRFSAERPKGSFSTLEIQRTEQGDSAMYLCASSLDSGPNSPLHFGNGTRLTVT.

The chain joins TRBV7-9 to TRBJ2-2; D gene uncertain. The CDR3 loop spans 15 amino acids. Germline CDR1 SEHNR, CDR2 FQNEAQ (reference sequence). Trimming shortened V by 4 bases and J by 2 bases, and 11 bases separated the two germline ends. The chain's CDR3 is CASSSPRSNTGELFF. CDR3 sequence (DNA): TGTGCCAGCAGCTCCCCACGGAGTAACACCGGGGAGCTGTTTTTT.

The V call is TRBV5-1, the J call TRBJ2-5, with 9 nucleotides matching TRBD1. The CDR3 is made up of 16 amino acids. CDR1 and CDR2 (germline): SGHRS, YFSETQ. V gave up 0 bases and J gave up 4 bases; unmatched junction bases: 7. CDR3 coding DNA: TGCGCCAGCAGCTTGGGGGACAGGGTGTCCGGAGAGACCCAGTACTTC. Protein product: CASSLGDRVSGETQYF.

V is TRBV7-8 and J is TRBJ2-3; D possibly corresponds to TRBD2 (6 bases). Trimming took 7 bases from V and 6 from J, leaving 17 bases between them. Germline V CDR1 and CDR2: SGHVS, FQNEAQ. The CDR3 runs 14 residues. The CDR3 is CASTVGGSEDTQYF. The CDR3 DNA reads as TGTGCCAGCACAGTAGGAGGGTCCGAGGATACGCAGTATTTT.

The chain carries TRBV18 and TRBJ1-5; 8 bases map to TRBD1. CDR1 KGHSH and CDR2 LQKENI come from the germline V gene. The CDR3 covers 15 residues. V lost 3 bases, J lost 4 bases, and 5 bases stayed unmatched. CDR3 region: CASSPPGGQNQPQHF. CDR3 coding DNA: TGTGCCAGCTCACCGCCAGGGGGCCAAAATCAGCCCCAGCATTTT.

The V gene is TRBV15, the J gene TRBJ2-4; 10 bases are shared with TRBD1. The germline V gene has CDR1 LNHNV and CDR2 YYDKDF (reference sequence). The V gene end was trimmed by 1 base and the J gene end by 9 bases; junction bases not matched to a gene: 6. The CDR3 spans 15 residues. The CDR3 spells CATSRVGTGAPIQYF. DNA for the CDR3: TGTGCCACCAGCAGAGTCGGGACAGGGGCTCCCATTCAGTACTTC.

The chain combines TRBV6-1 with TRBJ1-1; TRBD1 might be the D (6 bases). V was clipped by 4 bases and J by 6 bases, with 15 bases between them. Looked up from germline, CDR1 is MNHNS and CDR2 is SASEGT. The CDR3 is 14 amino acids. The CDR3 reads CASSAGTQSSEAFF. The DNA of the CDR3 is TGTGCCAGCAGTGCAGGGACACAGAGTTCTGAAGCTTTCTTT.

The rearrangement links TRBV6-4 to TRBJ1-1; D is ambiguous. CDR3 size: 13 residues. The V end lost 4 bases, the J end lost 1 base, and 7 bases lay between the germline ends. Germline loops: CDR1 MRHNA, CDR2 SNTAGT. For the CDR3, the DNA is TGTGCCAGCAGTGCCGGAGCGAACACTGAAGCTTTCTTT. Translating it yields CASSAGANTEAFF.

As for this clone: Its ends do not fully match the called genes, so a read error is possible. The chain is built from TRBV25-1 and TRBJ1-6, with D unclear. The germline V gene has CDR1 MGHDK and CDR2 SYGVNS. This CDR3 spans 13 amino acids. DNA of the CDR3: TGTGCCAGCAGTGAAAGTATACATTCCCCCCTCCACTTT. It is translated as CASSESIHSPLHF.

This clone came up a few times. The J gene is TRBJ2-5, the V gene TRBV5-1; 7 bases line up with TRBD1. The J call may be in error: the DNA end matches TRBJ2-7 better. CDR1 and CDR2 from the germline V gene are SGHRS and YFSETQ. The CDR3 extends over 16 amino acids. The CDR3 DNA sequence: TGCGCCAGCAGCTTTGACCCCGGGACAGCTTCCTACGAGCAGTACTTC. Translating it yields CASSFDPGTASYEQYF.

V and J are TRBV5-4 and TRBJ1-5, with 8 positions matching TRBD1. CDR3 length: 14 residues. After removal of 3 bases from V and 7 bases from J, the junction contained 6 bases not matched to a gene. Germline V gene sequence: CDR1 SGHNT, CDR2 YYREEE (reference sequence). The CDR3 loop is CASSSGQGTQPQHF. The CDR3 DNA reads TGTGCCAGCAGCTCTGGACAGGGCACCCAGCCCCAGCATTTT.

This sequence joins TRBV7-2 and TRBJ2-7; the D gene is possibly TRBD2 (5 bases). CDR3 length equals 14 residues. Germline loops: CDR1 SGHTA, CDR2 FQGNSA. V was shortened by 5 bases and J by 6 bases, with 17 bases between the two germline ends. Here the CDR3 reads CASSPRTWSFEQYF. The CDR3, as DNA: TGTGCCAGCAGCCCTCGGACTTGGAGCTTCGAGCAGTACTTC.

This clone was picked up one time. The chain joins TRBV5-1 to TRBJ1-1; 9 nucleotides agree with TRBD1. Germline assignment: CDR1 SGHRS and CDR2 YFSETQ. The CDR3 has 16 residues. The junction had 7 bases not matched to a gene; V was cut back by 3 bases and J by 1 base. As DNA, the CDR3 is TGCGCCAGCAGCTCCAAGACAGGGGGTCAGAACACTGAAGCTTTCTTT. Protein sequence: CASSSKTGGQNTEAFF.